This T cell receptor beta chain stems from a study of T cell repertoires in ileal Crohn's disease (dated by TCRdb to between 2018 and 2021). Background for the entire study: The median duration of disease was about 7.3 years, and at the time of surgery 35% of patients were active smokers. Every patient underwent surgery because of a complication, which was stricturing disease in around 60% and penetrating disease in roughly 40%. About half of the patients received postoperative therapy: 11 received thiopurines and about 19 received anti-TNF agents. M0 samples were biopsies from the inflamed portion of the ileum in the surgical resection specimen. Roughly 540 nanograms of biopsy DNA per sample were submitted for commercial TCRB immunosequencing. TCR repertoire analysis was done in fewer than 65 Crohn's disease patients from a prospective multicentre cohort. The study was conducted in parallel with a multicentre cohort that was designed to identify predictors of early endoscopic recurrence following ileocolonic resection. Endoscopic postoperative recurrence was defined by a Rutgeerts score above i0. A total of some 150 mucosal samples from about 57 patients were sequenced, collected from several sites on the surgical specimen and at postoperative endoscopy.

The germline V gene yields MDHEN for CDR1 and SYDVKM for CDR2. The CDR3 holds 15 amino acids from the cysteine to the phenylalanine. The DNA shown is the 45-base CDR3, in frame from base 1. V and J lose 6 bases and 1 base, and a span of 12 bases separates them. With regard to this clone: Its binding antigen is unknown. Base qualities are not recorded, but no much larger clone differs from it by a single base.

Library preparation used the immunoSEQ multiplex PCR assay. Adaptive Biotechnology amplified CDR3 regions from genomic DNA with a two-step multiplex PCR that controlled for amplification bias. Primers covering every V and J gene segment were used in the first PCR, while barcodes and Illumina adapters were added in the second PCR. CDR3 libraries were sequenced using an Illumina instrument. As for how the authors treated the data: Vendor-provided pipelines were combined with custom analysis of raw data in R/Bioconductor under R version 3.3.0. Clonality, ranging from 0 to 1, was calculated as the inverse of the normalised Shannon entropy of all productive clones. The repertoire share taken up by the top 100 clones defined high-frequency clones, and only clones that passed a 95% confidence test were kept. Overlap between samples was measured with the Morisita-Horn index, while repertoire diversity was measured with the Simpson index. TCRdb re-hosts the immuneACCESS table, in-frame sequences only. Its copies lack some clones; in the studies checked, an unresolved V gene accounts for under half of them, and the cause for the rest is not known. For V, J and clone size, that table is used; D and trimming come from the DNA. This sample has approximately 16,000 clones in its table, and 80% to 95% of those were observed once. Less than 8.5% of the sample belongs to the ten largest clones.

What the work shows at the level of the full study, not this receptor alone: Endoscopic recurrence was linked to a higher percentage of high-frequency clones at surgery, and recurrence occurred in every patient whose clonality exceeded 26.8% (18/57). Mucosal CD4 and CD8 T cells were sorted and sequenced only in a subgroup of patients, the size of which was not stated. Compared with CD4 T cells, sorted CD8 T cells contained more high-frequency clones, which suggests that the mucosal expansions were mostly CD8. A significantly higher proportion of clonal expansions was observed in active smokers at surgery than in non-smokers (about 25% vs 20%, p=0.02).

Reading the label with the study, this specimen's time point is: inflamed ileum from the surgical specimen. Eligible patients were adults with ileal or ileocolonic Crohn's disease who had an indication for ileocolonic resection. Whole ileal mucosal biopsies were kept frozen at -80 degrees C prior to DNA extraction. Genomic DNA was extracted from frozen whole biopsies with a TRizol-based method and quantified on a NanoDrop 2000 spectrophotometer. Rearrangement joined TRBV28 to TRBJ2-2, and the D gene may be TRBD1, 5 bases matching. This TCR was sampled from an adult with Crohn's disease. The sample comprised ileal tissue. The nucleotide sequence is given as TGTGCCAGCAGAAATCAGGGCCTGAACACCGGGGAGCTGTTTTTT. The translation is CASRNQGLNTGELFF.